What follows are 3 T cell receptor beta chains derived from one specimen sequenced in a study of T cells in Graves' hyperthyroidism and ophthalmopathy. Amplified TCR beta CDR3 regions derived from RNA transcripts. HTBI primers were employed in a first-round RT-PCR of the TCR CDR3. Each CDR3 protein is one row after TCRdb ran MiXCR on the multiplex PCR reads. In the table there are around 520,000 distinct CDR3 sequences, roughly a quarter of which are singletons. Input material: blood. These receptors came from a woman younger than 45 with Graves' ophthalmopathy.

This clonotype showed up many times. The rearrangement uses TRBV6-1 and TRBJ2-7; perhaps D is TRBD1 or TRBD2 (5 bases each). Trimming removed 0 bases at V and 4 bases at J, with 19 bases between. The germline V gene encodes CDR1 MNHNS and CDR2 SASEGT. This CDR3 spans 17 amino acids. CDR3 nucleotides: TGTGCCAGCAGTGAAGCGCGATGGGGAGAGAGGGGATACGAGCAGTACTTC. It encodes CASSEARWGERGYEQYF.

This clonotype was recorded many times. The chain employs TRBV7-8 and TRBJ1-2; TRBD1 might be the D (6 bases). Germline V gene sequence: CDR1 SGHVS, CDR2 FQNEAQ. V shed 6 bases and J shed 4 bases, with 18 bases lying between them. This CDR3 comprises 15 residues. CDR3 nucleotide sequence: TGTGCCAGCAGTCCTAGACAGGAAGGCACCTATGGCTACACCTTC. Translated: CASSPRQEGTYGYTF.

This clonotype was picked up many times. At one end the junction does not follow the germline gene, possibly because of a read error. This chain joins TRBV6-5 and TRBJ2-5; 10 bases agree with TRBD1. The CDR3 totals 16 residues. Germline values: CDR1 MNHEY, CDR2 SVGAGI. In DNA form, the CDR3 reads TGTGCCAGCAGTTACGCCGGGACAGGGGTTCAAGAGACCAAGTACTTC. Translated: CASSYAGTGVQETKYF.